Each of the 13 T cell receptor beta chains below was sequenced from the same sample in a study of post-analysis software for immune sequencing data (dated by TCRdb to 2015 to 2017). Study-wide findings and limitations: Patients showed significantly higher frequencies than controls for roughly five TRBV segments, among them TRBV5-6, TRBV5-1 and TRBV20-1.

Their recognized antigens are unknown. To prepare the library, PCR was applied. The sequencer listed for this sample is Illumina HiSeq 2500. Unique molecular identifiers were incorporated into TCR beta cDNA libraries to reduce PCR and sequencing biases. Starting from the raw public reads, TCRdb applied fastp trimming at Q25, assembled clones with MiXCR and retained in-frame beta chains. When rows share a CDR3 protein, they turn into one entry using the most common DNA and genes. Within this sample are a few hundred thousand distinct CDR3 sequences, with 36% of them counted one time only. The top ten clones comprise under 5.5% of the sample. Sequencing used blood. These receptors originate from a girl aged 10 to 17 with multiple sclerosis.

The chain is built from TRBV25-1 and TRBJ1-3; D remains unclear. This CDR3 has 18 amino acids. CDR1 and CDR2 (germline): MGHDK, SYGVNS. Deletions cut 4 bases from V and 0 bases from J, with 19 bases between. DNA of the CDR3: TGTGCCAGCAGTGCCCTCGGCGGTAGCATCAGCTCTGGAAACACCATATATTTT. Protein sequence: CASSALGGSISSGNTIYF.

Ten or more counts support this clonotype. The genes are TRBV7-2 and TRBJ2-5; the match to TRBD1 covers 7 bases. Germline V gene sequence: CDR1 SGHTA, CDR2 FQGNSA. The CDR3 sequence is 14 residues long. Trimming removed 5 bases from V and 1 base from J; junction bases left unmatched: 4. The CDR3: CASSMTGLQETQYF. In nucleotides, the CDR3 is TGTGCCAGCAGCATGACAGGGCTCCAAGAGACCCAGTACTTC.

The V call is TRBV6-1, the J call TRBJ1-2, with 9 bases lining up with TRBD1. The CDR3 is 14 residues long. Germline loops: CDR1 MNHNS, CDR2 SASEGT. V gave up 3 bases and J gave up 3 bases; unmatched junction bases: 2. For the CDR3, the DNA is TGTGCCAGCAGTGATGGGGACAGGGACTATGGCTACACCTTC. Amino acids: CASSDGDRDYGYTF.

This clonotype was seen a few times. The chain combines TRBV2 with TRBJ1-3; D remains unclear. Trimming took off 3 bases at V and 0 bases at J, with 12 bases between the two ends. Germline lookup yields CDR1 SNHLY and CDR2 FYNNEI. The CDR3 loop spans 16 amino acids. In nucleotides, the CDR3 is TGTGCCAGCAGTGAGTCGGGGAGGGACTCTGGAAACACCATATATTTT. Its protein product is CASSESGRDSGNTIYF.

This clonotype was observed at least ten times. The CDR3 loop is CAISDLREENEQFF. The CDR3 DNA reads as TGTGCCATCAGTGATCTACGGGAGGAAAATGAGCAGTTCTTC. V and J are TRBV10-3 and TRBJ2-1; the match to TRBD2 covers 7 bases. Germline V gives CDR1 ENHRY, CDR2 SYGVKD. This CDR3 has 14 amino acids. With 3 bases clipped from V and 7 bases from J, the junction kept 6 bases outside the gene matches.

Remarks on this clonotype: Just one base apart from a much larger clone, this may be a read error. The V gene is TRBV5-6, the J gene TRBJ2-1, with 10 positions matching TRBD2. V gave up 4 bases and J gave up 8 bases; unmatched junction bases: 15. This CDR3 is 17 amino acids long. Looked up from germline, CDR1 is SGHDT and CDR2 is YYEEEE. Here the CDR3 DNA reads TGTGCCAGCAGCCCCACTTTAGCGGGAGGCCAATACGATGAGCAGTTCTTC. The encoded protein is CASSPTLAGGQYDEQFF.

This clonotype has a count of ten or more. This rearrangement joins TRBV6-2 or TRBV6-3 to TRBJ2-7, with unresolved D. CDR1 is MNHEY, CDR2 SVGEGT, per germline. The CDR3 totals 14 residues. V lost 0 bases to trimming and J lost 1 base, with 7 bases between them. DNA for the CDR3: TGTGCCAGCAGTTACTCGCCGGGTTCCTACGAGCAGTACTTC. Translated: CASSYSPGSYEQYF.

The sample holds many counts of this clonotype. The chain uses TRBV7-3 and TRBJ2-3; D tentatively reads TRBD1 or TRBD2 (6 bases each). The germline CDR1 and CDR2 sequences are SGHTA and FQGTGA. The CDR3 extends over 15 amino acids. V lost 5 bases, J lost 4 bases, and 16 bases lay in between. The CDR3: CASSRSAGGSDTQYF. CDR3 nucleotides: TGTGCCAGCAGCCGCTCCGCCGGGGGCTCAGATACGCAGTATTTT. The full variable domain, completed using reference TRBV7-3 and TRBJ2-3, is GAGVSQTPSNKVTEKGKYVELRCDPISGHTALYWYRQSLGQGPEFLIYFQGTGAADDSGLPNDRFFAVRPEGSVSTLKIQRTERGDSAVYLCASSRSAGGSDTQYFGPGTRLTVL.

The chain employs TRBV2 and TRBJ2-1; 10 bases agree with TRBD2. This CDR3 region has 16 residues. Looked up from germline, CDR1 is SNHLY and CDR2 is FYNNEI. V was clipped by 3 bases and J by 8 bases; unmatched bases: 10. CDR3 amino acids: CASSEPSGGAGDEQFF. The CDR3 nucleotides are TGTGCCAGCAGTGAGCCCAGCGGGGGGGCGGGAGATGAGCAGTTCTTC.

This clonotype has a handful of counts. The chain couples TRBV6-1 to TRBJ2-7; D may be TRBD1 or TRBD2 (5 bases each). This CDR3 comprises 16 residues. Germline V gene sequence: CDR1 MNHNS, CDR2 SASEGT. The V gene lost 4 bases and the J gene lost 3 bases, with 19 bases spanning the gap. CDR3 residues: CASSGLGRLPNYEQYF. CDR3 nucleotide sequence: TGTGCCAGCAGTGGCCTGGGACGGTTGCCCAACTACGAGCAGTACTTC.

Regarding this clonotype: At one boundary the junction diverges from the germline segment, which might be a read error. The V call is TRBV7-3, the J call TRBJ2-3; D remains unclear. Germline lookup yields CDR1 SGHTA and CDR2 FQGTGA. This CDR3 has 15 residues. CDR3 DNA: TGTGCCTGCAGCTTAACTGCTGGGAAGTCAGATACGCAGTATTTT. Translating it yields CACSLTAGKSDTQYF.

This clonotype was observed many times. CDR3 in amino acids: CASSSGPSRRGGYTF. The CDR3 DNA reads TGTGCCAGCAGTTCGGGCCCTTCGAGGAGGGGTGGCTACACCTTC. The chain uses TRBV12-3 or TRBV12-4 and TRBJ1-2; perhaps TRBD1 as D (5 bases). V lost 4 bases to trimming and J lost 7 bases, with 19 bases between them. The CDR3 is 15 amino acids.

This clonotype was counted between two and nine times. The chain combines TRBV7-2 with TRBJ2-2; D ambiguous. The CDR3 length is 14 residues. Germline V gene sequence: CDR1 SGHTA, CDR2 FQGNSA. Trimming removed 3 bases from V and 5 bases from J, with 10 bases in between. The CDR3 sequence is CASSFFVDTGELFF. The CDR3 nucleotides read TGTGCCAGCAGCTTTTTTGTAGATACCGGGGAGCTGTTTTTT.